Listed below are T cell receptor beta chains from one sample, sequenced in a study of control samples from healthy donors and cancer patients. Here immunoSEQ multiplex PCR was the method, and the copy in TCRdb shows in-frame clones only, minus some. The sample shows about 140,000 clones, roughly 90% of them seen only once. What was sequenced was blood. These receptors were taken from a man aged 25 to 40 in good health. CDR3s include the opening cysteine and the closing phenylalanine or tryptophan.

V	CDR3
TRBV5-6	CASRQNPGQGTGGYTF
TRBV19	CASSLNDRGSGANVLTF
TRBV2	CASRTDSWTLGYTF
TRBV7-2	CASSSQGALSNQPQHF
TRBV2	CASKGTGGSNQPQHF
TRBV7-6	CASPRNGRAGEQYF
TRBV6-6	CASSSISGRGVPGANVLTF
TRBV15	CATSREQRNTGELFF
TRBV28	CASRSLGARQPQHF
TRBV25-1	CASSGVMNTEAFF
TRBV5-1	CASSLGQGAREQYF
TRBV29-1	CSARVGQAYNEQFF
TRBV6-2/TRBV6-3	CASSSGAYSPLHF
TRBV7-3	CASSSRDRGSGANVLTF
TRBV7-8	CASSKLGTANTEAFF
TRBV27	CASSLAGGYEQYF
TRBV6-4	CASSADYSKGTEAFF
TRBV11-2	CASSLSSLRNSPLHF
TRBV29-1	CSVLVHSWGTEAFF
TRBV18	CASSPLDGTGSLNTEAFF
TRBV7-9	CASSQSGSETQYF
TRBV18	CASSRGTSETQYF
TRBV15	CATSRDRHSGNTIYF
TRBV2	CASSDLSGNTIYF
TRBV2	CASSVKRMVESPLHF
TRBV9	CASSVEGGTEAFF
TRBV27	CASSLSGRVNTEAFF
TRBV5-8	CASSLGGTVTDTQYF
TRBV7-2	CASSLGLSGNTIYF